The 16 T cell receptor beta chains reported below all come from one sample, sequenced in a study of T-cell memory formation after mild COVID-19. TCRdb used MiXCR to reprocess the 5' RACE reads, holding one entry per CDR3 protein. The table has 360,000 or so distinct CDR3 sequences, approximately 27% seen once. The sample consisted of PBMCs or a T cell subset sorted from them (not recorded which). These TCRs come from an adult woman who had mild COVID-19 (a few samples of this study predate the infection). Cell type and time point are not known.

V is TRBV6-1 and J is TRBJ2-3; D call uncertain. The CDR3 has 11 residues. Germline assignment: CDR1 MNHNS and CDR2 SASEGT. Between the trimmed V and J ends, which lost 8 bases and 8 bases, there was a span of 11 bases. CDR3 loop: CASALPGTQYF. CDR3 coding DNA: TGTGCCAGCGCGCTCCCTGGTACGCAGTATTTT.

This clonotype was seen a handful of times. CDR3 nucleotides: TGTGCCAGCACCCTCCGCGGGATCGGCTACACAGATACGCAGTATTTT. This translates into CASTLRGIGYTDTQYF. J is TRBJ2-3 and V is TRBV5-6; tentatively, D is TRBD2 (6 bases). The CDR3 totals 16 residues. V lost 6 bases and J 2 bases, leaving 19 bases between the germline ends. CDR1 SGHDT and CDR2 YYEEEE come from the germline V gene.

The chain joins TRBV5-1 to TRBJ1-2, with D maybe TRBD1 (5 bases). The length of the CDR3 is 15 residues. Germline assignment: CDR1 SGHRS and CDR2 YFSETQ. Deletions cut 4 bases from V and 3 bases from J, with 16 bases between. The CDR3 DNA sequence: TGCGCCAGCAGCCCCCGGGGGTACCAAGACTATGGCTACACCTTC. Residues: CASSPRGYQDYGYTF.

This chain uses TRBV5-1 with TRBJ2-3; D is unresolved. The germline V gene has CDR1 SGHRS and CDR2 YFSETQ. CDR3 length: 16 amino acids. V was trimmed by 1 base and J by 0 bases, leaving 12 bases between them. CDR3 bases: TGCGCCAGCAGCTTGATAGGATCGTACAGCACAGATACGCAGTATTTT. Protein: CASSLIGSYSTDTQYF.

This rearrangement joins TRBV6-5 to TRBJ2-3, with 11 nucleotides matching TRBD2. Germline values: CDR1 MNHEY, CDR2 SVGAGI. The CDR3 spans 16 residues. The V segment lost 6 bases and the J segment 1 base; nucleotides outside the gene matches: 6. The CDR3 protein is CASRKVLAGGTDTQYF. The CDR3 nucleotides are TGTGCCAGCAGGAAGGTACTAGCGGGGGGCACAGATACGCAGTATTTT.

The chain recombines TRBV20-1 with TRBJ2-7; 11 bases are shared with TRBD2. CDR1 is DFQATT and CDR2 is SNEGSKA in the germline V gene (reference sequence). The V and J ends lost 0 bases and 0 bases, in that order; junction bases with no gene match: 1. This CDR3 is 15 amino acids long. This CDR3 is CSARETSGVSYEQYF. CDR3 in DNA: TGCAGTGCTAGAGAGACTAGCGGGGTCTCCTACGAGCAGTACTTC.

The rearrangement joins TRBV7-9 to TRBJ2-6, with 9 nucleotides matching TRBD1. Trimming at V came to 5 bases and at J to 0 bases, leaving 5 bases not matched to a gene. Germline V CDR1 and CDR2: SEHNR, FQNEAQ (reference sequence). The CDR3 is made up of 17 amino acids. This chain's CDR3 is CASSRGQGSSGANVLTF. The CDR3 bases are TGTGCCAGCAGCCGGGGACAGGGCAGCTCTGGGGCCAACGTCCTGACTTTC.

This rearrangement joins TRBV19 to TRBJ2-7; tentatively, D is TRBD1 (6 bases). CDR1 is LNHDA, CDR2 SQIVND, per germline (reference sequence). The CDR3 has 14 amino acids. Trimming stripped 3 bases from V and 7 bases from J, with 16 bases between. CDR3 region: CASSINREAREQYF. CDR3 nucleotides: TGTGCCAGTAGTATCAACAGGGAAGCGCGGGAGCAGTACTTC.

This CDR3 is CASSLQGLGGYTF. DNA of the CDR3: TGTGCCAGCAGTCTACAGGGGCTAGGGGGCTACACCTTC. This sequence joins TRBV6-6 and TRBJ1-2, with 7 bases that match TRBD1. The V segment lost 5 bases and the J segment 8 bases; nucleotides outside the gene matches: 8. This CDR3 comprises 13 residues. Germline V gene data show CDR1 as MNHNY and CDR2 as SVGAGI (reference sequence).

The V call is TRBV5-1, the J call TRBJ2-7; a weak D match, TRBD1 (6 bases). This CDR3 comprises 17 residues. Germline CDR1 reads SGHRS; CDR2 reads YFSETQ. V was trimmed by 3 bases and J by 0 bases, leaving 19 bases between them. CDR3 in amino acids: CASSSYPTGASSYEQYF. The CDR3 nucleotides are TGCGCCAGCAGCTCGTACCCGACAGGAGCTAGCTCCTACGAGCAGTACTTC.

The chain uses TRBV5-6 and TRBJ1-2; D is possibly TRBD1 (6 bases). The CDR3 is 16 amino acids. V dropped 0 bases and J dropped 0 bases, with 12 bases sitting between them. Looked up from germline, CDR1 is SGHDT and CDR2 is YYEEEE. The DNA of the CDR3 is TGTGCCAGCAGCTTGGCCGGGGGCGAGGCTAACTATGGCTACACCTTC. This gives the protein CASSLAGGEANYGYTF.

This clonotype was counted only a few times. This chain connects TRBV6-5 to TRBJ2-5; D is perhaps TRBD2 (5 bases). This CDR3 is built from 15 residues. V was clipped by 6 bases and J by 1 base, with 15 bases between them. Per the germline V gene, CDR1 is MNHEY and CDR2 is SVGAGI. In DNA, the CDR3 is TGTGCCAGCAGCTCGGGAACCCTAATCCAAGAGACCCAGTACTTC. Translation: CASSSGTLIQETQYF.

The chain joins TRBV5-1 to TRBJ2-5, with D uncertain. Germline values: CDR1 SGHRS, CDR2 YFSETQ. Trimming pared 4 bases from V and 5 bases from J, leaving 15 bases between. This CDR3 is built from 14 residues. The CDR3 here is CASSPGNTRETQYF. In nucleotides, the CDR3 is TGCGCCAGCAGCCCCGGTAACACGCGGGAGACCCAGTACTTC.

The chain employs TRBV7-9 and TRBJ2-7; D remains unclear. The CDR3 has 13 residues. Trimming removed 5 bases at V and 3 bases at J, with 11 bases between. Germline CDR1 reads SEHNR; CDR2 reads FQNEAQ (reference sequence). CDR3 region: CASSHSPVYEQYF. For the CDR3, the DNA is TGTGCCAGCAGCCACTCCCCGGTCTACGAGCAGTACTTC.

This clonotype was seen at least ten times. The rearrangement links TRBV21-1 to TRBJ2-7; TRBD1, the table's D call, was not compared with the DNA. TRBV21-1 is a known pseudogene. The CDR3 has 13 residues. The CDR3 bases are TGTGCCAGCAGCAAGGACAGGGTTTGTGAGCAGTACTTC. It translates to CASSKDRVCEQYF.

The chain employs TRBV7-9 and TRBJ2-1, with 12 nucleotides matching TRBD2. V trimming: 2 bases; J trimming: 8 bases; junction bases outside the gene matches: 7. The germline V gene has CDR1 SEHNR and CDR2 FQNEAQ (reference sequence). The CDR3 length is 16 residues. CDR3 sequence reads: CASSLTTSGRTYEQFF. The CDR3 DNA sequence: TGTGCCAGCAGCTTAACCACTAGCGGGAGGACGTATGAGCAGTTCTTC. Using reference TRBV7-9 and TRBJ2-1 for the parts outside the CDR3, the full variable domain is DTGVSQNPRHKITKRGQNVTFRCDPISEHNRLYWYRQTLGQGPEFLTYFQNEAQLEKSRLLSDRFSAERPKGSFSTLEIQRTEQGDSAMYLCASSLTTSGRTYEQFFGPGTRLTVL.